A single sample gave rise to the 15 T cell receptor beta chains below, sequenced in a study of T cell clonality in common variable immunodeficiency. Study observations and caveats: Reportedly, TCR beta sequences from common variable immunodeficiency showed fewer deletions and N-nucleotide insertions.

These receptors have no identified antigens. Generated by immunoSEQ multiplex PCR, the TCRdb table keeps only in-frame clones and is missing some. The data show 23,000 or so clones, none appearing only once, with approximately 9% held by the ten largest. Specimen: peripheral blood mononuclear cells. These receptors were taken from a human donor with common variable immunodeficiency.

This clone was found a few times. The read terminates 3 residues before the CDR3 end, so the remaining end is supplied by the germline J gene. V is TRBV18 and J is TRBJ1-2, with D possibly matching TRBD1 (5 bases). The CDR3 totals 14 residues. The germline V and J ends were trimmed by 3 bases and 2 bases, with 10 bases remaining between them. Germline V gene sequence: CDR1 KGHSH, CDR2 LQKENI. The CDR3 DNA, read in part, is TGTGCCAGCTCACCCTCAGGGCAGAACTATGGC. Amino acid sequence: CASSPSGQNYG. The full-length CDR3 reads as CASSPSGQNYGYTF.

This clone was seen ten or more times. The CDR3 sequence: CASNRGRDTEAFF. Incomplete CDR3 DNA: TGTGCCAGCAACAGGGGGCGGGACACTGAA. This sequence joins TRBV18 and TRBJ1-1, with 9 bases aligning to TRBD1. The CDR3 end is not reached by the read, which stops 3 residues before it; the germline J gene fills it in. The CDR3 contains 13 residues. V lost 8 bases and J lost 3; bases outside the gene matches: 4. Germline lookup yields CDR1 KGHSH and CDR2 LQKENI. Together with reference TRBV18 and TRBJ1-1, the CDR3 gives the full variable domain: NAGVMQNPRHLVRRRGQEARLRCSPMKGHSHVYWYRQLPEEGLKFMVYLQKENIIDESGMPKERFSAEFPKEGPSILRIQQVVRGDSAAYFCASNRGRDTEAFFGQGTRLTVV.

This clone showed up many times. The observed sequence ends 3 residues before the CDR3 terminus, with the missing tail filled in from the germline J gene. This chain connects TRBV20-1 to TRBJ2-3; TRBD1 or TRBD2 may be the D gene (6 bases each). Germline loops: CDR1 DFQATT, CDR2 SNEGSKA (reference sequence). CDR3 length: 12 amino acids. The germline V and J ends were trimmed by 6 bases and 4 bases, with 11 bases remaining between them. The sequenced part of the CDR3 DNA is TGCAGTGCCAAGGGGGAGGCAGATACG. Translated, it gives CSAKGEADT. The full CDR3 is CSAKGEADTQYF.

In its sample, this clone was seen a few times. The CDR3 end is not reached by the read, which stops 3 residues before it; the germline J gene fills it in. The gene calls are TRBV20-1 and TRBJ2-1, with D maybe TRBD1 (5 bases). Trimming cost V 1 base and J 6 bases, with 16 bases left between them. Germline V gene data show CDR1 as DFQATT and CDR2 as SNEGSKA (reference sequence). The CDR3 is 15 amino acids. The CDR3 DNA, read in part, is TGCAGTGCTAGAGTTGCAGGGTTCCCGTCCAATGAG. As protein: CSARVAGFPSNE. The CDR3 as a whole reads CSARVAGFPSNEQFF.

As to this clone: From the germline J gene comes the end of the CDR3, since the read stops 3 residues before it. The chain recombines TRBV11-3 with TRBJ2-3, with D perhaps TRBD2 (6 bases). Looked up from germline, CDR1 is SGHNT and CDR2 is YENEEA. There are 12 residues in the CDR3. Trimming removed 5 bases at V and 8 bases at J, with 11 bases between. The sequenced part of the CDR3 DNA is TGTGCCAGCAGCCCCCGGGGAGGTACG. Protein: CASSPRGGT. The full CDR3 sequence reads CASSPRGGTQYF.

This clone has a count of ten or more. The DNA read from the CDR3 is TGTGCCTGGACGGGGTCGGGCTATGGC. Residues: CAWTGSGYG. The whole CDR3 protein is CAWTGSGYGYTF. The chain couples TRBV30 to TRBJ1-2; D is undetermined. From the germline J gene comes the end of the CDR3, since the read stops 3 residues before it. Trimming stripped 4 bases from V and 4 bases from J, with 10 bases between. This CDR3 comprises 12 residues. Germline V gives CDR1 GTSNPN, CDR2 SVGIG (reference sequence). The full variable domain, rest sourced from reference TRBV30 and TRBJ1-2, is SQTIHQWPATLVQPVGSPLSLECTVEGTSNPNLYWYRQAAGRGLQLLFYSVGIGQISSEVPQNLSASRPQDRQFILSSKKLLLSDSGFYLCAWTGSGYGYTFGSGTRLTVV.

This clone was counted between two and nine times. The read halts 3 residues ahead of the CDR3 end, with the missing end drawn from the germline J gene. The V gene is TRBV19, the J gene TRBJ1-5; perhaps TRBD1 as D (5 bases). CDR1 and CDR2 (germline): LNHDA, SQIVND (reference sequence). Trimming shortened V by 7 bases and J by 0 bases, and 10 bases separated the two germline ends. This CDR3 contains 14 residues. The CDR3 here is CASTPDISNQPQHF. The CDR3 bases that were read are TGTGCCAGTACACCGGACATTAGCAATCAGCCC.

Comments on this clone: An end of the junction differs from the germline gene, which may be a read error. The sequenced CDR3 bases are TGTGCTAGCAGCTTAGCCGGCGGGGGGTCCAGCTCCTACAATGAG. It specifies CASSLAGGGSSSYNE. The CDR3 as a whole reads CASSLAGGGSSSYNEQFF. The genes are TRBV7-7 and TRBJ2-1; 8 nucleotides agree with TRBD2. The read is 3 residues too short to cover the CDR3 end, so that end is filled in from the germline J gene. Germline CDR1 and CDR2: SSHAT and FNYEAQ (reference sequence). This CDR3 has 18 amino acids.

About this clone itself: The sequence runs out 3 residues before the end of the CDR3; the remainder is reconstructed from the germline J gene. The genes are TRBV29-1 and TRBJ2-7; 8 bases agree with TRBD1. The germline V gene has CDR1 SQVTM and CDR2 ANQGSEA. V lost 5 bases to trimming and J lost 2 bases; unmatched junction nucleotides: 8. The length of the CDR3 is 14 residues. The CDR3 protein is CSVYRQGRPYEQYF. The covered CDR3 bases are TGCAGCGTTTACCGACAGGGGCGACCCTACGAG.

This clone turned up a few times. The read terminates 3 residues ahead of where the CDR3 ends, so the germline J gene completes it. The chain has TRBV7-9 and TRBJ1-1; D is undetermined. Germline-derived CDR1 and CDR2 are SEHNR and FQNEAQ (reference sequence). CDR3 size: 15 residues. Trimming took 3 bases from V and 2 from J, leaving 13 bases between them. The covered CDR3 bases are TGTGCCAGCAGCTTTGCAGGCAGACCTAACACTGAA. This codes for CASSFAGRPNTE. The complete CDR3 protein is CASSFAGRPNTEAFF.

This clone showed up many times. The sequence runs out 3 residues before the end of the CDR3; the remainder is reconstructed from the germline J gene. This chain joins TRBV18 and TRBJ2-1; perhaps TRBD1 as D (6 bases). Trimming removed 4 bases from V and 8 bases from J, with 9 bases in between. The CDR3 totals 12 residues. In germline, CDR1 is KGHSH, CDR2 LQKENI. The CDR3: CASSLQGHEQFF. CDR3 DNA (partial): TGTGCCAGCTCACTACAGGGCCATGAG.

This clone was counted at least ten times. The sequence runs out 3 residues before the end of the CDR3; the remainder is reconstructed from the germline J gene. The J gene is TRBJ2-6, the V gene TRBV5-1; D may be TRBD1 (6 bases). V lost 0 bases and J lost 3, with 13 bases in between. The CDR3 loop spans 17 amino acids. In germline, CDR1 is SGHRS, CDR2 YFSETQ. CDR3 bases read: TGCGCCAGCAGCTTGGATTCCCAGGGGTATGGGGCCAACGTC. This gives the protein CASSLDSQGYGANV. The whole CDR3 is CASSLDSQGYGANVLTF.

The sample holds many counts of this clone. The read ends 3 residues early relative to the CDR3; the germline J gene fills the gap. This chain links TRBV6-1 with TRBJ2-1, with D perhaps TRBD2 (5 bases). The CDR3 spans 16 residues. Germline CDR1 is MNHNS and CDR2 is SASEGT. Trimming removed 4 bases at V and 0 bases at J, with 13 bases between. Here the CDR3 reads CASSAPAASSYNEQFF. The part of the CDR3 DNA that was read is TGTGCCAGCAGTGCCCCAGCGGCGAGCTCCTACAATGAG.

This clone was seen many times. The CDR3 region is CASSLGLAGDTQYF. CDR3 bases read: TGTGCCAGTAGTCTCGGACTAGCAGGAGATACG. The J gene is TRBJ2-3, the V gene TRBV19; 8 bases are a match to TRBD2. The read terminates 3 residues ahead of where the CDR3 ends, so the germline J gene completes it. Trimming at V came to 5 bases and at J to 5 bases, leaving 6 bases not matched to a gene. The CDR3 length is 14 residues. The V gene's germline CDR1 is LNHDA and CDR2 SQIVND (reference sequence).

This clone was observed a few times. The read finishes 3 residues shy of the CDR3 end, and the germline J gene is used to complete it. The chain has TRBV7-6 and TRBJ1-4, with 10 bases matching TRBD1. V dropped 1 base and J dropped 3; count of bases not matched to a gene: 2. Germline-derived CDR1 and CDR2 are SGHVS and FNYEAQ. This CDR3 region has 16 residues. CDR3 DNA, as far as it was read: TGTGCCAGCAGCTTAGTCGACAGGGGGCCTAATGAAAAA. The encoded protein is CASSLVDRGPNEK. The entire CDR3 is CASSLVDRGPNEKLFF.